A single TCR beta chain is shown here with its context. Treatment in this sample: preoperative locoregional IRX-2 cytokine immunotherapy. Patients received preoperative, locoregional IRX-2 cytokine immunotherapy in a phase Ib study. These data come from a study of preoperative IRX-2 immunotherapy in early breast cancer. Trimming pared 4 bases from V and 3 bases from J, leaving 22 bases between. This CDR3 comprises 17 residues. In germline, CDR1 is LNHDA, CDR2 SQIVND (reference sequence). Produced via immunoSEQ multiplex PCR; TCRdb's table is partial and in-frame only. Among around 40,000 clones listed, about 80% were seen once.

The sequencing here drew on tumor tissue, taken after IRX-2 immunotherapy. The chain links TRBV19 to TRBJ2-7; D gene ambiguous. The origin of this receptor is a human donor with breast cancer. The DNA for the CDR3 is TGTGCCAGTAGTACTCCCCCACACACACCGGATGACTACGAGCAGTACTTC. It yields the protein CASSTPPHTPDDYEQYF.